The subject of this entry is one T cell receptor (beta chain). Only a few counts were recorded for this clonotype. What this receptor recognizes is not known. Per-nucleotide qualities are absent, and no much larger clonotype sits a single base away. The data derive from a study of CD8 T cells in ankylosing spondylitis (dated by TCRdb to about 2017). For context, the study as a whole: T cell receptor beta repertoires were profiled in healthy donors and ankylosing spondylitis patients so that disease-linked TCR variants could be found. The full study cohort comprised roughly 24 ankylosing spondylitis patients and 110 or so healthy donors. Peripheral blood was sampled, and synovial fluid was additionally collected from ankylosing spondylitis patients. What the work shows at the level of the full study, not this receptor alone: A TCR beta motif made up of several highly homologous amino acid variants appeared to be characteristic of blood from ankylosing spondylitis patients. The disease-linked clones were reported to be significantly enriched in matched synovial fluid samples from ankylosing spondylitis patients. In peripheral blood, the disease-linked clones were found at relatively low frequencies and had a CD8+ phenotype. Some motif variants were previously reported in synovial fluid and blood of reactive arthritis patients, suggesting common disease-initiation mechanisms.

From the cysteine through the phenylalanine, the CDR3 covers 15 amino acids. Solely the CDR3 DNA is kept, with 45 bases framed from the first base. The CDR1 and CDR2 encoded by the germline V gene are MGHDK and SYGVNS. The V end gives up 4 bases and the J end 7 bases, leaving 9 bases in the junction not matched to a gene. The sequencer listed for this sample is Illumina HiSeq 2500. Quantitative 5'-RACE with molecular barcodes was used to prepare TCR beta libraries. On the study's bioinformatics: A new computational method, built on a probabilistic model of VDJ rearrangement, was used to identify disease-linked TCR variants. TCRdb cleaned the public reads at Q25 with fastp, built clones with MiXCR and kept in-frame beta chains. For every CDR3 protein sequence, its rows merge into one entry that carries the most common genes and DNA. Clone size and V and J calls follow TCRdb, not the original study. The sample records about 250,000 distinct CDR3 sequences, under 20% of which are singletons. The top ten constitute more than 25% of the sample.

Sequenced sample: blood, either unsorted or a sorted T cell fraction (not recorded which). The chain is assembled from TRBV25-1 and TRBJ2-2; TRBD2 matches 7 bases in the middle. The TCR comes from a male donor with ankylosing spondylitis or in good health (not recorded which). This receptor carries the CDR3 CASSVSGLANGELFF. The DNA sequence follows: TGTGCCAGCAGTGTTAGCGGGTTAGCCAACGGGGAGCTGTTTTTT.